This TCR beta chain came from a study of human T cells and chemical hapten exposure. Study as a whole: Per-sample TCR yields varied mainly from small pooled library volume differences. General study results and limits: With DPC sensitization, TCRs exceeding 1 in 1000 frequency showed no change.

The library put unique molecular identifiers onto individual cDNA molecules. In TCRdb, the 5' RACE reads were re-called with MiXCR into one record per CDR3 protein. The sample consists of about 81,000 distinct CDR3 sequences, approximately 15% of them appearing once. V shed 0 bases, J shed 2 bases, and the junction held 1 base outside the gene matches. The CDR3 runs 15 residues. CDR1 is SGHDT and CDR2 is YYEEEE in the germline V gene. This clonotype showed up just a few times. Its specificity is not known. Unseparated into fractions, whole blood served as the source from which total RNA was extracted. This clonotype originated in a female donor in good health. The V and J genes are TRBV5-6 and TRBJ1-2; 10 bases are a match to TRBD1. CDR3 in amino acids: CASSLVDRGNYGYTF. The CDR3 bases are TGTGCCAGCAGCTTGGTGGACAGGGGGAACTATGGCTACACCTTC.